A selection of T cell receptor beta chains follows, all from one sample in a study of blood T cells in healthy people across ages. TCRdb reprocessed the 5' RACE reads with MiXCR, giving one entry per CDR3 protein. This table holds roughly 900,000 distinct CDR3 sequences, 25% to 30% found once. The specimen was blood. These receptors all stem from a woman older than 75 in good health. The CDR3 runs from the conserved cysteine through the conserved F or W. The D gene is left open where the match is weak. Expanded clones are given a class, and other clones once, few, many or no size at all.

d_call j_call clone_size v_call cdr3_nt cdr3_aa
NA TRBJ2-3 NA TRBV7-9 TGTGCCAGCAGCTTACGGGAGTCGGGCACAGGGGATACGCAGTATTTT CASSLRESGTGDTQYF
TRBD1 TRBJ1-4 NA TRBV7-2 TGTGCCAGCAGCATGCGAGACAGGGGTACAACTAATGAAAAACTGTTTTTT CASSMRDRGTTNEKLFF
NA TRBJ1-4 NA TRBV7-9 TGTGCCAGCAGCCCGGACCCGGTTAATGAAGAACTGTTTTTT CASSPDPVNEELFF
NA TRBJ1-2 many TRBV29-1 TGCAGCGTTGAAGACGGAAACTATGGCTACACCTTC CSVEDGNYGYTF
TRBD1 TRBJ2-1 many TRBV20-1 TGCAGTGCGATCGGGACAGGGTACAATGAGCAGTTCTTC CSAIGTGYNEQFF
NA TRBJ2-3 many TRBV6-2/TRBV6-3 TGTGCCAGCAGCCCCTCGAGGGGACCAGATACGCAGTATTTT CASSPSRGPDTQYF
NA TRBJ2-5 NA TRBV11-3 TGTGCCAGCAGCTTAGGGGTTGGCGGATACCAAGAGACCCAGTACTTC CASSLGVGGYQETQYF
NA TRBJ2-2 few TRBV14 TGTGCCAGCAGCCCAAAAATTACAGGCCCGAACACCGGGGAGCTGTTTTTT CASSPKITGPNTGELFF
TRBD2 TRBJ2-3 many TRBV18 TGTGCCAGCTCACCCGCTCTAGCGGGGAGGGTGGATACGCAGTATTTT CASSPALAGRVDTQYF
TRBD2 TRBJ2-4 few TRBV5-6 TGTGCCAGCAGCTTGGCTTTTTTCGCGGGGGGGAAAAACATTCAGTACTTC CASSLAFFAGGKNIQYF
NA TRBJ2-1 many TRBV15 TGTGCCACCAGCAGGGCACAGGGAAATGAGCAGTTCTTC CATSRAQGNEQFF
NA TRBJ1-1 few TRBV20-1 TGCAGTGCTAGAGATTCGGGCGGGGTAGCTTTCTTT CSARDSGGVAFF